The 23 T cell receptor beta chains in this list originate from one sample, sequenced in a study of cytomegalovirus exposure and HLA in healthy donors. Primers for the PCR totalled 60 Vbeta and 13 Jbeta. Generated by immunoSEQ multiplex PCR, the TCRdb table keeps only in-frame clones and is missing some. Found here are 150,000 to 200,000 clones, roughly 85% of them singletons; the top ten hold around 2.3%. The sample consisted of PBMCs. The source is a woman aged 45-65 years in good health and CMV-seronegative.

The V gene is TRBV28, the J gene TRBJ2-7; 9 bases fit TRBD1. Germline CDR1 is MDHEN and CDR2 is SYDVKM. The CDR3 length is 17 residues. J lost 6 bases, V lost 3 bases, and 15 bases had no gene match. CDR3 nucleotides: TGTGCCAGCAGTTTTTTAATCGGCGACCACAGGGGGCGCGAGCAGTACTTC. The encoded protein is CASSFLIGDHRGREQYF. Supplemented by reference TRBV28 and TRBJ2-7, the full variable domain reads DVKVTQSSRYLVKRTGEKVFLECVQDMDHENMFWYRQDPGLGLRLIYFSYDVKMKEKGDIPEGYSVSREKKERFSLILESASTNQTSMYLCASSFLIGDHRGREQYFGPGTRLTVT.

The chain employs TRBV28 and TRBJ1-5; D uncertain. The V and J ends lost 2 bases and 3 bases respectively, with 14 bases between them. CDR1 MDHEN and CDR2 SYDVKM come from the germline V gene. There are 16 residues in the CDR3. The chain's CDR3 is CASSLIGEGNNQPQHF. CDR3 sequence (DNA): TGTGCCAGCAGTTTAATAGGAGAGGGAAACAATCAGCCCCAGCATTTT.

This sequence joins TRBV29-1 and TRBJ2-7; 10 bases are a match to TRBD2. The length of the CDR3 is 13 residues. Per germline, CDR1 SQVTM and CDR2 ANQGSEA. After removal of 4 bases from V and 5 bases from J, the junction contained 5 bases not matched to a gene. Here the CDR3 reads CSVVLAGVHEQYF. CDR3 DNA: TGCAGCGTTGTGCTAGCGGGAGTTCACGAGCAGTACTTC.

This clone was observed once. The CDR3 coding sequence is TGTGCCAGCTCACCAACTAGCAATGAGCAGTTCTTC. This translates into CASSPTSNEQFF. The chain couples TRBV18 to TRBJ2-1; perhaps TRBD2 as D (5 bases). The CDR3 is 12 amino acids. V dropped 2 bases and J dropped 6 bases, with 5 bases sitting between them. CDR1 is KGHSH and CDR2 is LQKENI in the germline V gene.

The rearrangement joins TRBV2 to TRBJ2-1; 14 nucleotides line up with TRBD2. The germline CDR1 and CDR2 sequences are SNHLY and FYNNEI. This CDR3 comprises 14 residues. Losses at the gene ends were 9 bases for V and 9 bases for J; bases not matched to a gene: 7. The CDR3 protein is CARSGLAGVGEQFF. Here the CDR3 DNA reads TGTGCCAGATCGGGACTAGCGGGAGTTGGTGAGCAGTTCTTC.

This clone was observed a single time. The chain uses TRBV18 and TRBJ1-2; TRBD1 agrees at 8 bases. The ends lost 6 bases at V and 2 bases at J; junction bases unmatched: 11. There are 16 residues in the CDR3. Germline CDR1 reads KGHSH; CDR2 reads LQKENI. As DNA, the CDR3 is TGTGCCAGCTCGACCCCGGACAGGGTTGAAAACTATGGCTACACCTTC. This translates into CASSTPDRVENYGYTF.

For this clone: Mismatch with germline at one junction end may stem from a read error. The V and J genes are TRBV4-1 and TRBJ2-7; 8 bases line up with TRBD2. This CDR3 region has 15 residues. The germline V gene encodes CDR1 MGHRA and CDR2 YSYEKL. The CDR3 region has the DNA TGCGCCAGCAGCAAAGAGGGGACTAGGGAGGCCGAGCAGTACTTC. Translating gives CASSKEGTREAEQYF.

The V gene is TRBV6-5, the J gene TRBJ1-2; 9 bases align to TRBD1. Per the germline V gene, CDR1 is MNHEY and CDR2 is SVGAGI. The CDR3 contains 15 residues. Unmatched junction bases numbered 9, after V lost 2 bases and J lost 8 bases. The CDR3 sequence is CASSYRPGQGIGYTF. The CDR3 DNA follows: TGTGCCAGCAGTTACCGACCGGGACAGGGTATCGGCTACACCTTC.

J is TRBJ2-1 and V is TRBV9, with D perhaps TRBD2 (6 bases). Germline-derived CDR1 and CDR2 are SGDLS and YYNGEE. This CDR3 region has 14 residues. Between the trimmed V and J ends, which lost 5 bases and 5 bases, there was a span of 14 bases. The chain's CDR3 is CASSPRGGNNEQFF. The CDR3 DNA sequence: TGTGCCAGCAGTCCCCGAGGCGGGAACAATGAGCAGTTCTTC.

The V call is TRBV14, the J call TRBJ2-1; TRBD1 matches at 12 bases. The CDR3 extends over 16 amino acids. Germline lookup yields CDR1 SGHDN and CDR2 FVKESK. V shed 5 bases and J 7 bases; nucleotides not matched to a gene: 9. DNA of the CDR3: TGTGCCAGCAGCTTCTCGGGACAGGGGGCGTTTAATGAGCAGTTCTTC. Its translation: CASSFSGQGAFNEQFF.

The CDR3 loop is CASSSGTASGAQHF. The CDR3 coding sequence is TGTGCCAGCAGTTCGGGGACTGCGTCCGGGGCCCAGCATTTT. This chain joins TRBV27 and TRBJ1-5, with D tentatively TRBD1 (5 bases). The CDR3 length is 14 residues. The V end was cut by 4 bases, the J end by 11 bases, with 18 bases between. Germline CDR1 is MNHEY and CDR2 is SMNVEV (reference sequence).

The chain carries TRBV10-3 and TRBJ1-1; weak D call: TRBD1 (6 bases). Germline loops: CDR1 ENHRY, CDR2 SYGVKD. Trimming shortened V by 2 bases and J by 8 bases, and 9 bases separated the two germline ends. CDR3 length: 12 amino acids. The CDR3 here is CAISEGDIEAFF. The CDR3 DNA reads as TGTGCCATCAGTGAGGGGGACATCGAAGCTTTCTTT.

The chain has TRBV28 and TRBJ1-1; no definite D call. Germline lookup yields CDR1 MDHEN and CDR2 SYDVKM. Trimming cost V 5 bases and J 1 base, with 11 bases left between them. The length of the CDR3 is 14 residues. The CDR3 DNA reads TGTGCCAGCAGTAAAGGCGGGAGGAACACTGAAGCTTTCTTT. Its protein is CASSKGGRNTEAFF. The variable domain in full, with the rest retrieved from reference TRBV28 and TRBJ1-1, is DVKVTQSSRYLVKRTGEKVFLECVQDMDHENMFWYRQDPGLGLRLIYFSYDVKMKEKGDIPEGYSVSREKKERFSLILESASTNQTSMYLCASSKGGRNTEAFFGQGTRLTVV.

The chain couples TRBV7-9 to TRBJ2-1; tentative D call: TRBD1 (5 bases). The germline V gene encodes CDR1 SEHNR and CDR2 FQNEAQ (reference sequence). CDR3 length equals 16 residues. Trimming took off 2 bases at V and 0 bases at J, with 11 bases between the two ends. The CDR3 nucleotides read TGTGCCAGCAGCTTAACAGGTCCTAGCTCCTACAATGAGCAGTTCTTC. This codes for CASSLTGPSSYNEQFF.

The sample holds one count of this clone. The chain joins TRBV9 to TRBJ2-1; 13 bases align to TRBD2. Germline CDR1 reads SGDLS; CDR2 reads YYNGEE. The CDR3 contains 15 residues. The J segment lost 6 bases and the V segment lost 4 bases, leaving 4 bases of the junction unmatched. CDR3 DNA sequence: TGTGCCAGCAGCCCCCGGACTAGCGGGAGCAATGAGCAGTTCTTC. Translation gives CASSPRTSGSNEQFF.

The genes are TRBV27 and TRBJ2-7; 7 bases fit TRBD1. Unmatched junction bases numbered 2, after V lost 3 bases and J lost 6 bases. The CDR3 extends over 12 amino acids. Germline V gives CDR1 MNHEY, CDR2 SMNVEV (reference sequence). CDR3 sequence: CASSLTGSEQYF. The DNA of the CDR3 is TGTGCCAGCAGTTTGACAGGGAGCGAGCAGTACTTC.

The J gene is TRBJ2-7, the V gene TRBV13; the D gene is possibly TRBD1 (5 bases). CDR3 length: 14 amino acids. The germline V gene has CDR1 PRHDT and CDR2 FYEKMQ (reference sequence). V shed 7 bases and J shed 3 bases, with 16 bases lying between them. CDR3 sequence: CASTLRQTVYEQYF. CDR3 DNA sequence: TGTGCCAGCACCCTGAGGCAGACAGTCTACGAGCAGTACTTC.

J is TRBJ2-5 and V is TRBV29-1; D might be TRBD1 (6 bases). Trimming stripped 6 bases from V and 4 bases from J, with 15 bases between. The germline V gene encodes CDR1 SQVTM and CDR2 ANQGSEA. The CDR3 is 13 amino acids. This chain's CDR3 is CSVQQGYGETQYF. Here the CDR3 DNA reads TGCAGCGTCCAACAGGGATACGGAGAGACCCAGTACTTC. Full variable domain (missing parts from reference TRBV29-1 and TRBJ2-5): SAVISQKPSRDICQRGTSLTIQCQVDSQVTMMFWYRQQPGQSLTLIATANQGSEATYESGFVIDKFPISRPNLTFSTLTVSNMSPEDSSIYLCSVQQGYGETQYFGPGTRLLVL.

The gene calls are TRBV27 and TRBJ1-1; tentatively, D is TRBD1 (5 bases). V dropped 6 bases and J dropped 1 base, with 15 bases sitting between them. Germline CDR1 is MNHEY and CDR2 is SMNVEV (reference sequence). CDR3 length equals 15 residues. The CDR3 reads CASSPPVGPNTEAFF. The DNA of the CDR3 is TGTGCCAGCAGCCCACCGGTGGGGCCGAACACTGAAGCTTTCTTT.

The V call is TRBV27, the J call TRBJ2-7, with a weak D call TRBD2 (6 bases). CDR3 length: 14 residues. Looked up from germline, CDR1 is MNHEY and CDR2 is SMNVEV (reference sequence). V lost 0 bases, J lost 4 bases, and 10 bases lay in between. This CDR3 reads CASSLSGGSYEQYF. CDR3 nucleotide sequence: TGTGCCAGCAGTTTATCGGGGGGAAGTTACGAGCAGTACTTC.

The CDR3 sequence is CASSSEGRPRETQYF. CDR3 in DNA: TGTGCCAGCAGCTCCGAGGGTCGACCAAGGGAGACCCAGTACTTC. This rearrangement joins TRBV27 to TRBJ2-5, with D perhaps TRBD2 (5 bases). The CDR3 has 15 residues. V was trimmed by 6 bases and J by 5 bases, leaving 19 bases between them. From germline, CDR1 is MNHEY and CDR2 SMNVEV (reference sequence).

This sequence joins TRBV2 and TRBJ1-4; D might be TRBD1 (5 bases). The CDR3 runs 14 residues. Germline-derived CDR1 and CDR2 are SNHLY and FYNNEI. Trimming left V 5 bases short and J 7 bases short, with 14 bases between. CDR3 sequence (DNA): TGTGCCAGCAGTATGACGGGGGGGACTGAAAAACTGTTTTTT. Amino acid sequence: CASSMTGGTEKLFF.

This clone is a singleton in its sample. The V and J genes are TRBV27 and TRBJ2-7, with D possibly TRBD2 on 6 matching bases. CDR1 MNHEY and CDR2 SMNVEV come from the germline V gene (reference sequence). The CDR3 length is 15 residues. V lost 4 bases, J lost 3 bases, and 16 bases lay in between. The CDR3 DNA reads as TGTGCCAGCAGTTCCCTGACTAGAGAGAGCTACGAGCAGTACTTC. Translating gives CASSSLTRESYEQYF.